The 12 T cell receptor beta chains in this list originate from one sample, sequenced in a study of T cell responses to AZD1222 COVID-19 vaccine. The data were produced by immunoSEQ multiplex PCR, yet TCRdb's version contains in-frame clones alone and is incomplete. The sample shows under 150,000 clones, about 90% of them seen only once. Here the sequenced sample was peripheral blood, taken on day 0 of AZD1222 vaccination. These receptors originate from an adult in good health.

This chain uses TRBV6-5 with TRBJ1-1; no definite D call. Between the trimmed V and J ends, which lost 8 bases and 4 bases, there was a span of 8 bases. The length of the CDR3 is 11 residues. From germline, CDR1 is MNHEY and CDR2 SVGAGI. CDR3 amino acids: CASARSTEAFF. Here the CDR3 DNA reads TGTGCCAGCGCCAGGAGCACTGAAGCTTTCTTT.

The chain combines TRBV6-2 or TRBV6-3 with TRBJ2-7, with no clear D. CDR3 size: 15 residues. From germline, CDR1 is MNHEY and CDR2 SVGEGT. V was clipped by 2 bases and J by 2 bases, with 13 bases between them. This CDR3 is CASSYGRSLTYEQYF. DNA of the CDR3: TGTGCCAGCAGTTACGGCAGGAGCCTCACCTACGAGCAGTACTTC.

In this sample, this clone turned up a few times. The gene calls are TRBV7-9 and TRBJ2-7, with D possibly matching TRBD1 (7 bases). Germline CDR1 SEHNR, CDR2 FQNEAQ (reference sequence). Between the trimmed V and J ends, which lost 0 bases and 2 bases, there was a span of 11 bases. The CDR3 extends over 15 amino acids. This chain's CDR3 is CASSLAQGGTYEQYF. The CDR3 nucleotides are TGTGCCAGCAGCTTAGCGCAGGGGGGAACCTACGAGCAGTACTTC. Looking up the rest from reference TRBV7-9 and TRBJ2-7 gives the full variable domain: DTGVSQNPRHKITKRGQNVTFRCDPISEHNRLYWYRQTLGQGPEFLTYFQNEAQLEKSRLLSDRFSAERPKGSFSTLEIQRTEQGDSAMYLCASSLAQGGTYEQYFGPGTRLTVT.

In its sample, this clone was seen a few times. The rearrangement links TRBV19 to TRBJ1-5, with 9 bases lining up with TRBD1. After removal of 3 bases from V and 7 bases from J, the junction contained 4 bases not matched to a gene. The germline gives CDR1 LNHDA, CDR2 SQIVND (reference sequence). The CDR3 spans 14 residues. The CDR3 DNA reads as TGTGCCAGTAGTATCCGGGGACAGGGCCAGCCCCAGCATTTT. Residues: CASSIRGQGQPQHF. Full variable domain (remainder filled in from reference TRBV19 and TRBJ1-5): DGGITQSPKYLFRKEGQNVTLSCEQNLNHDAMYWYRQDPGQGLRLIYYSQIVNDFQKGDIAEGYSVSREKKESFPLTVTSAQKNPTAFYLCASSIRGQGQPQHFGDGTRLSIL.

The rearrangement joins TRBV5-1 to TRBJ2-7, with D unclear. Germline CDR1 and CDR2: SGHRS and YFSETQ. The V gene lost 4 bases and the J gene lost 1 base, with 6 bases spanning the gap. CDR3 length equals 12 residues. DNA of the CDR3: TGCGCCAGCAGCCTTCCATCCTACGAGCAGTACTTC. Its translation: CASSLPSYEQYF.

The V call is TRBV7-6, the J call TRBJ1-1; TRBD1 agrees at 9 bases. The CDR3 contains 18 residues. The germline V gene has CDR1 SGHVS and CDR2 FNYEAQ. Trimming took 5 bases from V and 1 from J; bases not matched to a gene: 14. The CDR3 DNA is TGTGCCAGCAGCGCTCAATACAGGGGGCTTCTAGGGAACACTGAAGCTTTCTTT. Residues: CASSAQYRGLLGNTEAFF.

The chain employs TRBV28 and TRBJ1-2; a weak D match, TRBD1 (5 bases). Germline V gene data show CDR1 as MDHEN and CDR2 as SYDVKM. This CDR3 has 13 amino acids. V lost 5 bases and J lost 5, with 12 bases in between. In DNA, the CDR3 is TGTGCCAGCAGTCCCGGGACGGGGTATGGCTACACCTTC. Encoded protein: CASSPGTGYGYTF.

The rearrangement links TRBV10-3 to TRBJ1-2; TRBD1 is a possible D gene (5 bases). The ends were cut back, 4 bases at V and 2 bases at J, with 14 bases in the middle. Germline V gene data show CDR1 as ENHRY and CDR2 as SYGVKD. This CDR3 spans 15 amino acids. The CDR3 is CAISARGGANYGYTF. The CDR3 nucleotides read TGTGCCATCAGTGCGAGGGGAGGGGCCAACTATGGCTACACCTTC.

Details on this clone: This specimen includes other DNA sequences encoding the same CDR3. This chain links TRBV2 with TRBJ1-3; no definite D call. The V and J ends lost 4 bases and 4 bases respectively, with 8 bases between them. The CDR3 totals 13 residues. Per the germline V gene, CDR1 is SNHLY and CDR2 is FYNNEI. Here the CDR3 reads CASSVGEGNTIYF. CDR3 nucleotide sequence: TGTGCCAGCAGTGTCGGAGAGGGAAACACCATATATTTT.

The CDR3 protein is CASSLDSGNTIYF. The CDR3 DNA follows: TGCGCCAGCAGCTTGGACTCTGGAAACACCATATATTTT. The chain links TRBV5-1 to TRBJ1-3, with D unresolved. V gave up 0 bases and J gave up 0 bases, with 1 base separating them. Per germline, CDR1 SGHRS and CDR2 YFSETQ. The CDR3 covers 13 residues.

CDR3: CASSRAGGTYEQYF. In DNA form, the CDR3 reads TGTGCCAGCAGTCGTGCGGGGGGAACCTACGAGCAGTACTTC. V gene TRBV6-5 combines with J gene TRBJ2-7; 8 nucleotides match TRBD2. The CDR3 runs 14 residues. With V trimmed by 5 bases and J by 2 bases, 5 bases remained unmatched. CDR1 is MNHEY, CDR2 SVGAGI, per germline.

The chain recombines TRBV24-1 with TRBJ2-3; 8 bases agree with TRBD2. The V and J ends lost 7 bases and 0 bases, in that order; junction bases with no gene match: 2. The CDR3 is made up of 14 amino acids. The V gene's germline CDR1 is KGHDR and CDR2 SFDVKD. The CDR3 bases are TGTGCCACCAGATCTAGCGGGAGCACAGATACGCAGTATTTT. Its translation is CATRSSGSTDTQYF.